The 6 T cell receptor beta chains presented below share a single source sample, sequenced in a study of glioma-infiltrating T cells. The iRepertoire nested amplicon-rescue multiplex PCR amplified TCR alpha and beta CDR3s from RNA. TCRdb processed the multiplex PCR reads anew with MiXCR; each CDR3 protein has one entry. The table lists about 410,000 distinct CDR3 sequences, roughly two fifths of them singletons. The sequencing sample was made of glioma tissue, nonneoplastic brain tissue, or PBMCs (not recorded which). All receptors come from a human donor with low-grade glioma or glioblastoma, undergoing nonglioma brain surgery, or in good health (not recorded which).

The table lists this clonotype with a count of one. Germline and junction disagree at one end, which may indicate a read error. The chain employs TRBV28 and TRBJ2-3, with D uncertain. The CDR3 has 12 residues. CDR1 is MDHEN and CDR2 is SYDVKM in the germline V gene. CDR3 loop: CASTLGRNTQYF. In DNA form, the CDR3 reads TGTGCCAGCACTTTAGGCAGAAATACGCAGTATTTT. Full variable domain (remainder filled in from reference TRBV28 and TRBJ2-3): DVKVTQSSRYLVKRTGEKVFLECVQDMDHENMFWYRQDPGLGLRLIYFSYDVKMKEKGDIPEGYSVSREKKERFSLILESASTNQTSMYLCASTLGRNTQYFGPGTRLTVL.

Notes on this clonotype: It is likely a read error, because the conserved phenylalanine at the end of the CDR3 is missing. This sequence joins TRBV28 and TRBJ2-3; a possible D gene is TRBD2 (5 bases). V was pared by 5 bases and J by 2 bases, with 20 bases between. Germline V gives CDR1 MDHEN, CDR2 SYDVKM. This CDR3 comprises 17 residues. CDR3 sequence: CASSPLAYRLDTDTQYY. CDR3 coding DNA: TGTGCCAGCAGTCCCTTAGCGTACCGTCTTGACACAGATACGCAGTATTAT.

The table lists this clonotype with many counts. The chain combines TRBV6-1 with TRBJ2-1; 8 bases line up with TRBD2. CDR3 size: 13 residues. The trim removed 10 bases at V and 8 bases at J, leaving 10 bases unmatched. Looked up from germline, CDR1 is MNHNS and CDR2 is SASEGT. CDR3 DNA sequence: TGTGCCACCGCCCGGGGGGGGAGCCATGAGCAGTTCTTC. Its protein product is CATARGGSHEQFF.

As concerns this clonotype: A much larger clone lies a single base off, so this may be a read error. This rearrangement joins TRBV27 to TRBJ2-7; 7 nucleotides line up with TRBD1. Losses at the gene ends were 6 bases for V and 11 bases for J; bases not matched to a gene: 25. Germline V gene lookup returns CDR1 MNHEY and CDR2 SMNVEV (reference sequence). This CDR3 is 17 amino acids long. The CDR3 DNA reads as TGTGCCAGCAGACAGGACAGGACTTCCAGCCGTCATGGGGAGAAGTACTTC. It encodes CASRQDRTSSRHGEKYF.

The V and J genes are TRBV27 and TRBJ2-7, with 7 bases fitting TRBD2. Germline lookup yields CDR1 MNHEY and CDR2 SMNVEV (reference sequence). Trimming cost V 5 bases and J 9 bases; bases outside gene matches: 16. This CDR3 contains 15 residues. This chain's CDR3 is CASSPSSGPYNAQYF. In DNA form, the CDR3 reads TGTGCCAGCAGTCCATCTAGCGGACCCTACAATGCGCAGTACTTC.

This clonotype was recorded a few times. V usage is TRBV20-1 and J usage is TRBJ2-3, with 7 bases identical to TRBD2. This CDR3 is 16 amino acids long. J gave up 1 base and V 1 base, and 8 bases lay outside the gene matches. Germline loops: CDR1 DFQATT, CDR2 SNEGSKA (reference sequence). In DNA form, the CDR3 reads TGCAGTGCTAGAGGGCTAGCGGACACCGGCACAGATACGCAGTATTTT. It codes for CSARGLADTGTDTQYF.